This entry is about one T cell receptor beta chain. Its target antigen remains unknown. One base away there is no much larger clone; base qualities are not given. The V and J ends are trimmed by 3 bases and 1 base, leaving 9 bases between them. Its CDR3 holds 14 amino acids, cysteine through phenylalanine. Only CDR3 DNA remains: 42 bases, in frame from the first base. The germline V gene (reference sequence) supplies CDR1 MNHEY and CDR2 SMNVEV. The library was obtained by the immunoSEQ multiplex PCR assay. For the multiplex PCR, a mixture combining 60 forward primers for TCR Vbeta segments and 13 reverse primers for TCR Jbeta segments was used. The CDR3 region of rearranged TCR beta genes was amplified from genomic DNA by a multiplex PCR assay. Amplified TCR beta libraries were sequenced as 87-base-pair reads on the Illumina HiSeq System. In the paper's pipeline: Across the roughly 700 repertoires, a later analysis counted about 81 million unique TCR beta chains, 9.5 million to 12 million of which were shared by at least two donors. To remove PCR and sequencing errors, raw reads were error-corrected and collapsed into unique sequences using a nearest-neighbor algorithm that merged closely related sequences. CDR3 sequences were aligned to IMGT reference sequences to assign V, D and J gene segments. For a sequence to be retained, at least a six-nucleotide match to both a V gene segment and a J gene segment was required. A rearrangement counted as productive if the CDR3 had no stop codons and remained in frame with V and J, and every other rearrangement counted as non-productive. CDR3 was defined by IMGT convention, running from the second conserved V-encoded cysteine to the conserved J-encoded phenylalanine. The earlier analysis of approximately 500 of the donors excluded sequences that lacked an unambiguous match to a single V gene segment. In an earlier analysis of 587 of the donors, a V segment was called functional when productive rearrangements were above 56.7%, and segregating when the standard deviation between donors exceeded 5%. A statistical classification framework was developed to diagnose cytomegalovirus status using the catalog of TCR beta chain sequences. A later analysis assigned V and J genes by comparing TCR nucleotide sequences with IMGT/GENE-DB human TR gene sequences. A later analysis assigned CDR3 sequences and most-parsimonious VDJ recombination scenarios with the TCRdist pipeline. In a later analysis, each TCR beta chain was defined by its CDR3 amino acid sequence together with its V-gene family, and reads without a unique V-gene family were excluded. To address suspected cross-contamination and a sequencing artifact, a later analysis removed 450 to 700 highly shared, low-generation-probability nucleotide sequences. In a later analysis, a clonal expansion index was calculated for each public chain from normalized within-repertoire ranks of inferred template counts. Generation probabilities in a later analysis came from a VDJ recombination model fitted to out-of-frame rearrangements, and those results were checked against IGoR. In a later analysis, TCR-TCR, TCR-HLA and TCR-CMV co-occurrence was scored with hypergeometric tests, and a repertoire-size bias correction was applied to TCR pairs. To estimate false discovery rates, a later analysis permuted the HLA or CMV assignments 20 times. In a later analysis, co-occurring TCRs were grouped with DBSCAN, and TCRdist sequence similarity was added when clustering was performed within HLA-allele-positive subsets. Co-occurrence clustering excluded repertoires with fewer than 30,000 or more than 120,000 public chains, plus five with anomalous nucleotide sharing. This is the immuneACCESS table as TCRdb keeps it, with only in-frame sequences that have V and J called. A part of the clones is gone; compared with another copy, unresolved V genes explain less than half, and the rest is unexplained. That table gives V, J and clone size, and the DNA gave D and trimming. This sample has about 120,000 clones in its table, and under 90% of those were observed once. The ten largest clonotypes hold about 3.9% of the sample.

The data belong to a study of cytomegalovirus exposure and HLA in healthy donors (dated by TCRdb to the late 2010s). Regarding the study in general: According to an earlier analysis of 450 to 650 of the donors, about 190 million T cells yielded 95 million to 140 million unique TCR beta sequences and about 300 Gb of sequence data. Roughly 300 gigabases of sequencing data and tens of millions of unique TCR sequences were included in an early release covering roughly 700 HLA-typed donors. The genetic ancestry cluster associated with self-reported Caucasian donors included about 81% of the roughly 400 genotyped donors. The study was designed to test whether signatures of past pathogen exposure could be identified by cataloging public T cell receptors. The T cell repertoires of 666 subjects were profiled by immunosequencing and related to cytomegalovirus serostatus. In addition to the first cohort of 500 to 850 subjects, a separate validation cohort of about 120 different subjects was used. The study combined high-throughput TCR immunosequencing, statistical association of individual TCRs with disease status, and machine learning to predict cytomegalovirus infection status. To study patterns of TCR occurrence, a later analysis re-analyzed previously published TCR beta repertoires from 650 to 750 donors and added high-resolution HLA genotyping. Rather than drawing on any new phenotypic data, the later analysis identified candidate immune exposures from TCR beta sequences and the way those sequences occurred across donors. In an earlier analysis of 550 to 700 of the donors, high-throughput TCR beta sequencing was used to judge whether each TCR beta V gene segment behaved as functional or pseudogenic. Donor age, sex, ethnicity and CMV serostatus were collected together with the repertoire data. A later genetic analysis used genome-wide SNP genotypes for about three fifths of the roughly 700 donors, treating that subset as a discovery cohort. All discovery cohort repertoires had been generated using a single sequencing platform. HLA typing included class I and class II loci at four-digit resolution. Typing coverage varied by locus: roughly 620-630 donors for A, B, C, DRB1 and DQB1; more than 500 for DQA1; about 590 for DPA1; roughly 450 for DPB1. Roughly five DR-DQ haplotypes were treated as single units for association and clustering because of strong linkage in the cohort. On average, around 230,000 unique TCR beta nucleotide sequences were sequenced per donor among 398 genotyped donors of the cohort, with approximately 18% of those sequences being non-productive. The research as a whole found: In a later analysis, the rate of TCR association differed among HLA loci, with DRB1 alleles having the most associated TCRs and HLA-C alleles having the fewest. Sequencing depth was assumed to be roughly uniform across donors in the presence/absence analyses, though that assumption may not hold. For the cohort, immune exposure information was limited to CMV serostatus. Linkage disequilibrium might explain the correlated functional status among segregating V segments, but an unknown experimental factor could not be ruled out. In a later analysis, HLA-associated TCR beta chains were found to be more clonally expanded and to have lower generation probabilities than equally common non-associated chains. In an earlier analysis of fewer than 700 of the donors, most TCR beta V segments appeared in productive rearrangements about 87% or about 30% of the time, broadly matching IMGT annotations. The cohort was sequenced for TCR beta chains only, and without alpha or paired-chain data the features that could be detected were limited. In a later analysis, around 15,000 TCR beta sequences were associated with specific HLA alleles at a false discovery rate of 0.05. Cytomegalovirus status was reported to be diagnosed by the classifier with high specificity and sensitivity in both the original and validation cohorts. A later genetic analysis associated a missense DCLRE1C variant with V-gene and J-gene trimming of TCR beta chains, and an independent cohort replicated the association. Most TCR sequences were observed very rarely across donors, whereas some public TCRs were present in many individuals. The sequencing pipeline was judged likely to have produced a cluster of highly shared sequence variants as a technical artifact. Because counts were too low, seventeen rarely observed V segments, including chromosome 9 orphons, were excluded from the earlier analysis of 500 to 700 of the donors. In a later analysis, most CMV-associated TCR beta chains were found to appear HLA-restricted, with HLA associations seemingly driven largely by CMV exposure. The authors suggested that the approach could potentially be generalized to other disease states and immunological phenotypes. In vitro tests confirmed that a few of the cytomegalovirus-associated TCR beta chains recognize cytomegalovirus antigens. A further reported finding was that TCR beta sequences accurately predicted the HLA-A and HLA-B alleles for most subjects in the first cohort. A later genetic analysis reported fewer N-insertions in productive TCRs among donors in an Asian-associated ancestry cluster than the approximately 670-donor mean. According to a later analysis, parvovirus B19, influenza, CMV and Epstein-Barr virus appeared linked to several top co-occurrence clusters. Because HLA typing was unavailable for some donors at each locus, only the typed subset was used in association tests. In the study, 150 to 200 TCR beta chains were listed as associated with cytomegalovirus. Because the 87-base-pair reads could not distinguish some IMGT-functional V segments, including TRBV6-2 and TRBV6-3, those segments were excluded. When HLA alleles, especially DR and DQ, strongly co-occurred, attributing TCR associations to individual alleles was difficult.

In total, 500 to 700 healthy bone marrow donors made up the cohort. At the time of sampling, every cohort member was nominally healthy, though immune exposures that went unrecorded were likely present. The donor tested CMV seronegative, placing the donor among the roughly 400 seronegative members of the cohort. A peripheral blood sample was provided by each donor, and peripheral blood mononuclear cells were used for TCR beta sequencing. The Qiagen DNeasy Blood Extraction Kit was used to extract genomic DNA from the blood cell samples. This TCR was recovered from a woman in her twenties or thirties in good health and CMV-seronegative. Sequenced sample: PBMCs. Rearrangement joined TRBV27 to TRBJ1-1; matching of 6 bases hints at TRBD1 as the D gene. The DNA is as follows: TGTGCCAGCAGTTTGGGGACACCGAACACTGAAGCTTTCTTT. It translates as CASSLGTPNTEAFF.